This note documents a single T cell receptor (beta chain) sequence. The V end lost 4 bases, the J end lost 1 base, and 7 bases lay between the germline ends. The CDR3 is 14 amino acids. Per germline, CDR1 MNHEY and CDR2 SMNVEV (reference sequence). These data belong to a study of quantifying T cell responses using KT2 cells. As for the study in general: cDNA was made from DNase-treated RNA using alpha and beta constant primers.

The cDNA 3' end received a ligated oligonucleotide with a UMI. An equimolar mix of RC1.1 and RC1.2 primed the beta chain across TRBC1 and TRBC2. Using its own MiXCR run on the UMI-ligation and nested PCR reads, TCRdb lists one record per CDR3 protein. The table has tens of thousands of distinct CDR3 sequences, 11% seen once. The chain links TRBV27 to TRBJ2-2; D perhaps matches TRBD1 (5 bases). Sequencing was carried out using PBMCs spiked with cells of the T cell clone KT2. This receptor was obtained from a human donor. DNA of the CDR3: TGTGCCAGCAGTTCAGGGATGAACACCGGGGAGCTGTTTTTT. It yields the protein CASSSGMNTGELFF.